The 9 T cell receptor beta chains reported below all come from one sample, sequenced in a study of human T cells and chemical hapten exposure. The time point here: pre-sensitization, week 0. Regarding treatment: therapeutic diphenylcyclopropenone sensitization with weekly scalp DPC. Whole blood that had not been fractionated was the source of extracted total RNA. MiXCR was run by TCRdb on the RACE reads, yielding one entry per CDR3 protein. Of fewer than 45,000 distinct CDR3 sequences in the sample, over 9% were seen once. Specimen: whole blood, collected in connection with sensitization to the hapten diphenylcyclopropenone (DPC). These receptors all come from a man aged 50 to 60 with alopecia areata. Some clones in this sample may be carry-over from other donors' samples.

This clonotype has at least ten counts. This chain links TRBV5-1 with TRBJ2-7; 9 positions agree with TRBD2. The CDR3 contains 15 residues. V shed 0 bases and J 3 bases; nucleotides not matched to a gene: 4. CDR1 and CDR2 from the germline V gene are SGHRS and YFSETQ. CDR3 nucleotides: TGCGCCAGCAGCTTGGAGACTAGCGGATTCTACGAGCAGTACTTC. Its protein is CASSLETSGFYEQYF.

In this sample, this clonotype turned up many times. The chain couples TRBV7-7 to TRBJ2-5; 7 positions agree with TRBD1. The V gene's germline CDR1 is SSHAT and CDR2 FNYEAQ (reference sequence). The junction had 2 bases not matched to a gene; V was cut back by 5 bases and J by 2 bases. The length of the CDR3 is 13 residues. The CDR3 DNA follows: TGTGCCAGCAGCCAGGGACAGCAAGAGACCCAGTACTTC. Translation gives CASSQGQQETQYF.

The genes are TRBV20-1 and TRBJ1-5; D not certain. This CDR3 has 14 amino acids. V lost 5 bases to trimming and J lost 0 bases, with 11 bases between them. Germline CDR1 and CDR2: DFQATT and SNEGSKA (reference sequence). The CDR3 region is CSAGRVNSNQPQHF. The CDR3 DNA sequence: TGCAGTGCTGGCCGGGTTAATAGCAATCAGCCCCAGCATTTT.

There are a few counts of this clonotype. This sequence joins TRBV29-1 and TRBJ2-7, with 10 bases that match TRBD2. V shed 3 bases and J 3 bases; nucleotides not matched to a gene: 5. The germline V gene encodes CDR1 SQVTM and CDR2 ANQGSEA. The CDR3 sequence is 14 residues long. The CDR3 is CSVDGLAESYEQYF. CDR3 bases: TGCAGCGTTGATGGACTAGCGGAAAGCTACGAGCAGTACTTC.

The chain employs TRBV28 and TRBJ2-5; D not certain. The CDR3 has 14 residues. Trimming took off 6 bases at V and 2 bases at J, with 13 bases between the two ends. Germline V gene sequence: CDR1 MDHEN, CDR2 SYDVKM. CDR3 in DNA: TGTGCCAGCAGACCAGCATGGGGTCAAGAGACCCAGTACTTC. Encoded protein: CASRPAWGQETQYF.

This clonotype was detected only a few times. The gene calls are TRBV20-1 and TRBJ2-1; unclear D gene. V gave up 2 bases and J gave up 9 bases, with 17 bases separating them. The CDR3 is 14 residues long. Germline values: CDR1 DFQATT, CDR2 SNEGSKA (reference sequence). The CDR3 DNA follows: TGCAGTGCTAGAAGGCCAGAATCTTCGGGTGAGCAGTTCTTC. This sequence encodes CSARRPESSGEQFF.

This chain joins TRBV11-1 and TRBJ2-2, with D perhaps being TRBD1 or TRBD2 (6 bases each). CDR3 length: 15 amino acids. Germline assignment: CDR1 SGHAT and CDR2 FQDESV (reference sequence). Trimming took 5 bases from V and 6 from J, leaving 16 bases between them. The CDR3 DNA sequence: TGTGCCAGCAGCCGGGGGCGGCTAAGCGCCGGGGAGCTGTTTTTT. This gives the protein CASSRGRLSAGELFF. The complete variable domain, with remaining parts taken from reference TRBV11-1 and TRBJ2-2, reads EAEVAQSPRYKITEKSQAVAFWCDPISGHATLYWYRQILGQGPELLVQFQDESVVDDSQLPKDRFSAERLKGVDSTLKIQPAELGDSAMYLCASSRGRLSAGELFFGEGSRLTVL.

This clonotype was seen repeatedly, ten times or more. V is TRBV29-1 and J is TRBJ1-5, with no clear D. The germline V gene encodes CDR1 SQVTM and CDR2 ANQGSEA. The CDR3 sequence is 12 residues long. Trimming left V 5 bases short and J 3 bases short, with 8 bases between. The CDR3 DNA sequence: TGCAGCGTTCGGAACGACAATCAGCCCCAGCATTTT. This translates into CSVRNDNQPQHF.

In this sample, this clonotype turned up a few times. This chain joins TRBV29-1 and TRBJ1-2, with D possibly being TRBD1 (6 bases). This CDR3 is built from 15 residues. Looked up from germline, CDR1 is SQVTM and CDR2 is ANQGSEA. V shed 0 bases and J shed 4 bases, with 15 bases lying between them. CDR3: CSVEEKSGVAYGYTF. DNA of the CDR3: TGCAGCGTTGAAGAAAAGTCAGGGGTCGCCTATGGCTACACCTTC. Full variable domain (missing parts from reference TRBV29-1 and TRBJ1-2): SAVISQKPSRDICQRGTSLTIQCQVDSQVTMMFWYRQQPGQSLTLIATANQGSEATYESGFVIDKFPISRPNLTFSTLTVSNMSPEDSSIYLCSVEEKSGVAYGYTFGSGTRLTVV.